One sample yielded the 13 T cell receptor beta chains listed below, sequenced in a study of blood T cell repertoires in COVID-19. Some clones are missing from TCRdb's copy, which holds only in-frame ones; the method was immunoSEQ multiplex PCR. The table includes around 47,000 clones, approximately 87% detected once. Sequenced material: peripheral blood. These receptors all stem from a man aged 40-50 years with COVID-19, enrolled during active disease.

The V gene is TRBV9, the J gene TRBJ2-2; 10 bases line up with TRBD2. Per germline, CDR1 SGDLS and CDR2 YYNGEE. The junction had 10 bases not matched to a gene; V was cut back by 4 bases and J by 4 bases. There are 17 residues in the CDR3. CDR3 sequence: CASSSTGAGGATGELFF. DNA of the CDR3: TGTGCCAGCAGCTCCACGGGAGCGGGAGGGGCCACCGGGGAGCTGTTTTTT. The entire variable domain, with the rest obtained from reference TRBV9 and TRBJ2-2, is as follows: DSGVTQTPKHLITATGQRVTLRCSPRSGDLSVYWYQQSLDQGLQFLIQYYNGEERAKGNILERFSAQQFPDLHSELNLSSLELGDSALYFCASSSTGAGGATGELFFGEGSRLTVL.

The rearrangement links TRBV4-2 to TRBJ1-1; TRBD1 is a possible D gene (5 bases). Germline CDR1 reads LGHNA; CDR2 reads YNFKEQ. The CDR3 has 14 residues. Between the trimmed V and J ends, which lost 0 bases and 13 bases, there was a span of 18 bases. The CDR3 protein is CASSQDRGAGSGFF. CDR3 sequence (DNA): TGTGCCAGCAGCCAAGATCGGGGCGCGGGATCGGGTTTCTTT.

This clone was recorded a few times. The chain uses TRBV7-2 and TRBJ2-7; D may be TRBD1 (6 bases). The CDR3 is 15 amino acids. Germline V gene sequence: CDR1 SGHTA, CDR2 FQGNSA. V dropped 5 bases and J dropped 0 bases, with 14 bases sitting between them. The DNA of the CDR3 is TGTGCCAGCAGCCCCCGGACAGCTAACTCCTACGAGCAGTACTTC. Translating gives CASSPRTANSYEQYF. The full variable domain, its missing parts supplied by reference TRBV7-2 and TRBJ2-7, is GAGVSQSPSNKVTEKGKDVELRCDPISGHTALYWYRQSLGQGLEFLIYFQGNSAPDKSGLPSDRFSAERTGGSVSTLTIQRTQQEDSAVYLCASSPRTANSYEQYFGPGTRLTVT.

The V gene is TRBV18, the J gene TRBJ1-2, with unresolved D. V was pared by 3 bases and J by 6 bases, with 14 bases between. The germline CDR1 and CDR2 sequences are KGHSH and LQKENI. CDR3 length: 14 residues. DNA for the CDR3: TGTGCCAGCTCACCTCGGGGAGAGGGAAATGGCTACACCTTC. It is translated as CASSPRGEGNGYTF.

This chain links TRBV3-1 (or the pseudogene TRBV3-2) with TRBJ2-1; 7 nucleotides agree with TRBD1. Germline V gene data show CDR1 as LGHDT and CDR2 as YNNKEL (reference sequence). The ends lost 1 base at V and 8 bases at J; junction bases unmatched: 17. The CDR3 length is 18 residues. The CDR3 sequence: CASSQVQGIMGVADEQFF. CDR3 nucleotides: TGTGCCAGCAGCCAAGTACAGGGGATCATGGGAGTGGCAGATGAGCAGTTCTTC.

The CDR3 here is CASSGEKEGSYGYTF. The CDR3 bases are TGTGCCAGCAGCGGAGAGAAGGAAGGGAGCTATGGCTACACCTTC. The chain is built from TRBV5-6 and TRBJ1-2; D is uncertain. The length of the CDR3 is 15 residues. CDR1 is SGHDT, CDR2 YYEEEE, per germline. Deletions cut 4 bases from V and 4 bases from J, with 17 bases between.

The V gene is TRBV15, the J gene TRBJ1-3; 9 bases are a match to TRBD1. The CDR3 is made up of 18 amino acids. The V gene end was trimmed by 5 bases and the J gene end by 2 bases; junction bases not matched to a gene: 13. The germline V gene encodes CDR1 LNHNV and CDR2 YYDKDF (reference sequence). CDR3: CATSPRLPRDRAGNTIYF. CDR3 DNA sequence: TGTGCCACCAGCCCCCGCCTCCCTAGGGACAGGGCTGGAAACACCATATATTTT.

In its sample, this clone was seen once. This chain links TRBV6-6 with TRBJ1-1; 9 nucleotides match TRBD1. Germline CDR1 and CDR2: MNHNY and SVGAGI (reference sequence). V gave up 6 bases and J gave up 4 bases; unmatched junction bases: 9. The CDR3 runs to 15 residues. The CDR3 bases are TGTGCCAGCAGCCAACAGGGGGCGGGGAGCACTGAAGCTTTCTTT. Its protein product is CASSQQGAGSTEAFF.

This chain links TRBV5-1 with TRBJ2-1; 8 positions match TRBD1. This CDR3 spans 14 amino acids. With 2 bases clipped from V and 3 bases from J, the junction kept 1 base outside the gene matches. The germline gives CDR1 SGHRS, CDR2 YFSETQ. CDR3 protein: CASSFTGGYNEQFF. In DNA, the CDR3 is TGCGCCAGCAGCTTCACAGGGGGCTACAATGAGCAGTTCTTC.

This sequence joins TRBV19 and TRBJ1-2; the match to TRBD1 covers 9 bases. The CDR3 spans 14 residues. Germline values: CDR1 LNHDA, CDR2 SQIVND (reference sequence). Trimming at V came to 7 bases and at J to 4 bases, leaving 7 bases not matched to a gene. The CDR3, as DNA: TGTGCCAGTAACCGACAGGGGGAATCCTATGGCTACACCTTC. Translation: CASNRQGESYGYTF.

The chain is built from TRBV29-1 and TRBJ1-1, with D tentatively TRBD1 (5 bases). V was clipped by 3 bases and J by 1 base, with 9 bases between them. Looked up from germline, CDR1 is SQVTM and CDR2 is ANQGSEA. The CDR3 length is 13 residues. The CDR3 protein is CSVDGRANTEAFF. DNA of the CDR3: TGCAGCGTTGACGGCAGGGCGAACACTGAAGCTTTCTTT.

This clone has just one count. This chain connects TRBV5-6 to TRBJ2-1; possibly TRBD2 for D (5 bases). CDR1 is SGHDT and CDR2 is YYEEEE in the germline V gene. V was pared by 2 bases and J by 2 bases, with 8 bases between. This CDR3 is built from 14 residues. CDR3 amino acids: CASSFEGTYNEQFF. The CDR3, as DNA: TGTGCCAGCAGCTTCGAGGGTACCTACAATGAGCAGTTCTTC.

The V gene is TRBV7-8, the J gene TRBJ2-5, with 10 positions matching TRBD1. V was pared by 5 bases and J by 0 bases, with 9 bases of the junction left unmatched. There are 17 residues in the CDR3. Germline V gene data show CDR1 as SGHVS and CDR2 as FQNEAQ. The CDR3 sequence is CASSQGQGPYDQETQYF. The CDR3 DNA sequence: TGTGCCAGCAGCCAGGGACAGGGGCCCTATGACCAAGAGACCCAGTACTTC.